Below, one T cell receptor (beta chain) is given with its context. The entry originates in a study of cytomegalovirus exposure and HLA in healthy donors. Study information: Genotyping of more than 300 donors showed that over 65% belonged to the Caucasian-associated ancestry cluster.

Vbeta (60) and Jbeta (13) primers were used in the PCR. Assay: immunoSEQ multiplex PCR; the TCRdb copy retains only in-frame clones and omits some. The data show over 200,000 clones, with more than 60% seen just once and 1.8% held by the top ten. The CDR3 is made up of 14 amino acids. CDR1 and CDR2 from the germline V gene are SGHRS and YFSETQ. Trimming pared 4 bases from V and 0 bases from J, leaving 11 bases between. This sequence originates from a woman in her 30s in good health and CMV-seronegative. The J gene is TRBJ2-7, the V gene TRBV5-1, with D perhaps matching TRBD1 or TRBD2 (5 bases each). Sequencing used PBMCs. Here the CDR3 reads CASSLGPSSYEQYF. The CDR3 nucleotides are TGCGCCAGCAGCCTGGGACCTAGCTCCTACGAGCAGTACTTC.